The 15 T cell receptor beta chains below were found in one sample sequenced in a study of cytomegalovirus exposure and HLA in healthy donors. With 60 Vbeta and 13 Jbeta primers, the PCR was carried out. The repertoire was sequenced with immunoSEQ multiplex PCR; TCRdb's copy has only in-frame clones and lacks some. The sample carries around 180,000 clones, roughly 80% recorded once. The sequencing input was PBMCs. These receptors originate from a man between 35 and 55 years old in good health and CMV-seronegative.

The rearrangement uses TRBV18 and TRBJ2-1; TRBD2 matches at 8 bases. From germline, CDR1 is KGHSH and CDR2 LQKENI. This CDR3 comprises 15 residues. With V trimmed by 6 bases and J by 7 bases, 11 bases remained unmatched. The CDR3 loop reads CASSQSLADYNEQFF. The DNA of the CDR3 is TGTGCCAGCTCCCAATCACTAGCGGATTATAATGAGCAGTTCTTC.

This clone appeared a few times. The rearrangement joins TRBV4-3 to TRBJ1-5; TRBD1 aligns across 12 bases. V shed 3 bases, J shed 8 bases, and the junction held 5 bases outside the gene matches. Germline V gene sequence: CDR1 LGHNA, CDR2 YSLEER. The CDR3 extends over 15 amino acids. The CDR3 sequence: CASSHGTGGAEPQHF. Here the CDR3 DNA reads TGCGCCAGCAGCCACGGGACAGGGGGCGCGGAGCCCCAGCATTTT.

This clone has only one observation. CDR3 region: CASSERLAANEQFF. The DNA of the CDR3 is TGTGCCAGCAGTGAGAGACTAGCGGCCAATGAGCAGTTCTTC. The chain employs TRBV2 and TRBJ2-1; 9 nucleotides line up with TRBD2. The CDR3 sequence is 14 residues long. Germline V gene data show CDR1 as SNHLY and CDR2 as FYNNEI. V lost 3 bases to trimming and J lost 6 bases; unmatched junction nucleotides: 3.

Only one count was recorded for this clone. CDR3 protein: CASSKRRQGRTSNEQFF. The CDR3 nucleotides are TGTGCCAGCAGCAAACGAAGACAGGGGAGGACTAGTAATGAGCAGTTCTTC. This rearrangement joins TRBV21-1 to TRBJ2-1; the table's D call, TRBD1, was not checked against the DNA. TRBV21-1 is recorded as a pseudogene. The CDR3 length is 17 residues.

V is TRBV6-6 and J is TRBJ1-1; TRBD1 might be the D (6 bases). Germline assignment: CDR1 MNHNY and CDR2 SVGAGI (reference sequence). V lost 6 bases and J lost 0, with 17 bases in between. The CDR3 runs 16 residues. This chain's CDR3 is CASRYLGGLMNTEAFF. The DNA of the CDR3 is TGTGCCAGCAGATATCTGGGGGGGCTGATGAACACTGAAGCTTTCTTT.

This clone was counted a single time. The V gene is TRBV7-9, the J gene TRBJ2-1; 14 bases match TRBD2. This CDR3 region has 14 residues. The germline CDR1 and CDR2 sequences are SEHNR and FQNEAQ (reference sequence). V trimming: 4 bases; J trimming: 10 bases; junction bases outside the gene matches: 3. The CDR3 DNA reads as TGTGCCAGCAGCTGGGGACTAGCGGGAGCCGAGCAGTTCTTC. Translating it yields CASSWGLAGAEQFF.

This clone came up a few times. The chain couples TRBV6-5 to TRBJ2-5; 8 positions agree with TRBD1. CDR1 is MNHEY, CDR2 SVGAGI, per germline. After removal of 5 bases from V and 2 bases from J, the junction contained 7 bases not matched to a gene. This CDR3 is 15 amino acids long. CDR3 DNA sequence: TGTGCCAGCAGTGGACAGGGTAACCCTCAAGAGACCCAGTACTTC. Protein product: CASSGQGNPQETQYF.

As regards this clone: At one end, the junction sequence differs from germline, possibly due to a read error. The rearrangement joins TRBV6-5 to TRBJ1-6; the D is unclear. The CDR3 totals 16 residues. Germline V CDR1 and CDR2: MNHEY, SVGAGI. In DNA, the CDR3 is TGTGCCAGCAGTTACTCGACGAGACTGATCCATTCACCCCTCCATTTT. Translated, it gives CASSYSTRLIHSPLHF.

J is TRBJ2-3 and V is TRBV9; 11 nucleotides line up with TRBD2. With V trimmed by 4 bases and J by 1 base, 8 bases remained unmatched. The germline V gene has CDR1 SGDLS and CDR2 YYNGEE. The CDR3 spans 17 residues. The CDR3: CASSPIAGGPGTDTQYF. The DNA for the CDR3 is TGTGCCAGCAGCCCTATAGCGGGAGGGCCGGGCACAGATACGCAGTATTTT.

The rearrangement uses TRBV6-5 and TRBJ1-2; 7 nucleotides agree with TRBD1. Trimming removed 8 bases from V and 8 bases from J; junction bases left unmatched: 8. The V gene's germline CDR1 is MNHEY and CDR2 SVGAGI. This CDR3 comprises 12 residues. CDR3: CASLQGLSGYTF. Here the CDR3 DNA reads TGTGCCAGCTTACAGGGGCTCTCGGGCTACACCTTC.

This clone came up a few times. This chain joins TRBV7-2 and TRBJ2-3; 9 positions match TRBD2. The ends lost 6 bases at V and 4 bases at J; junction bases unmatched: 8. CDR3 length equals 15 residues. The germline gives CDR1 SGHTA, CDR2 FQGNSA. CDR3 loop: CASSQAGGGADTQYF. DNA for the CDR3: TGTGCCAGCAGTCAGGCGGGCGGGGGGGCAGATACGCAGTATTTT.

The chain carries TRBV11-2 and TRBJ2-1; the D gene is possibly TRBD2 (5 bases). This CDR3 contains 15 residues. CDR1 and CDR2 from the germline V gene are SGHAT and FQNNGV. The V end lost 5 bases, the J end lost 8 bases, and 19 bases lay between the germline ends. CDR3: CASSPRLGSGDEQFF. The CDR3 coding sequence is TGTGCCAGCAGCCCCCGACTGGGGAGTGGGGATGAGCAGTTCTTC. Supplemented by reference TRBV11-2 and TRBJ2-1, the full variable domain reads EAGVAQSPRYKIIEKRQSVAFWCNPISGHATLYWYQQILGQGPKLLIQFQNNGVVDDSQLPKDRFSAERLKGVDSTLKIQPAKLEDSAVYLCASSPRLGSGDEQFFGPGTRLTVL.

This clone was recorded a few times. The V call is TRBV5-1, the J call TRBJ2-5; the D gene is possibly TRBD2 (5 bases). The CDR3 contains 16 residues. Germline CDR1 and CDR2: SGHRS and YFSETQ. Trimming pared 0 bases from V and 2 bases from J, leaving 14 bases between. The CDR3 bases are TGCGCCAGCAGCTTGGGGACTTGGACTCAACAAGAGACCCAGTACTTC. It translates to CASSLGTWTQQETQYF.

The chain joins TRBV5-1 to TRBJ1-4, with D perhaps TRBD1 (5 bases). This CDR3 region has 15 residues. The germline V gene has CDR1 SGHRS and CDR2 YFSETQ. V lost 3 bases and J 0 bases, leaving 9 bases between the germline ends. Here the CDR3 DNA reads TGCGCCAGCAGCTCCAGGGTTGCAACTAATGAAAAACTGTTTTTT. Its translation is CASSSRVATNEKLFF.

This chain joins TRBV7-2 and TRBJ1-4; perhaps TRBD1 as D (6 bases). Germline loops: CDR1 SGHTA, CDR2 FQGNSA. Trimming stripped 5 bases from V and 3 bases from J, with 13 bases between. The CDR3 totals 15 residues. The CDR3 coding sequence is TGTGCCAGCAGCCAGATGGGGGCTTCTAATGAAAAACTGTTTTTT. Encoded protein: CASSQMGASNEKLFF.